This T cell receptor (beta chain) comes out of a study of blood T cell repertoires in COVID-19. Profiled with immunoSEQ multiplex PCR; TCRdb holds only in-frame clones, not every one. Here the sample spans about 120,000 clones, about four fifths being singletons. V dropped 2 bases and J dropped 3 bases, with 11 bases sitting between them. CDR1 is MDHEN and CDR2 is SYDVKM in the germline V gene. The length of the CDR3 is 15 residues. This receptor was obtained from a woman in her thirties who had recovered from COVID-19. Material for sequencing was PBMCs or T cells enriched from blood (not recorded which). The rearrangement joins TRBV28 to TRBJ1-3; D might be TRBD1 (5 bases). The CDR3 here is CASSLNPGIGNTIYF. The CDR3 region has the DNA TGTGCCAGCAGTTTAAATCCAGGGATTGGAAACACCATATATTTT.